The 12 T cell receptor beta chains below were found in one sample sequenced in a study of shared clonotypes between healthy human individuals. Profiled with immunoSEQ multiplex PCR; TCRdb holds only in-frame clones, not every one. Here the sample spans over a million clones, around 98.5% being singletons. Sequencing was carried out using naive CD4+ T cells sorted from blood. Subset described: CD45RA+ positively selected. The receptor set was obtained from a man aged 30-40 years in good health.

The CDR3 loop is CASSPIPGRPYEQYF. The CDR3 region has the DNA TGTGCCAGCAGCCCAATCCCGGGGCGCCCCTACGAGCAGTACTTC. The chain joins TRBV7-9 to TRBJ2-7, with D perhaps matching TRBD1 or TRBD2 (5 bases each). Germline V lookup: CDR1 SEHNR, CDR2 FQNEAQ (reference sequence). The CDR3 covers 15 residues. V was cut by 5 bases and J by 2 bases, with 16 bases left in between.

The chain couples TRBV5-4 to TRBJ2-2, with TRBD2 matching over 13 bases. V shed 4 bases, J shed 3 bases, and the junction held 6 bases outside the gene matches. This CDR3 is 17 amino acids long. Germline lookup yields CDR1 SGHNT and CDR2 YYREEE (reference sequence). The CDR3 nucleotides read TGTGCCAGCAGCCCCGGACTAGCGGGAGTGGACACCGGGGAGCTGTTTTTT. Translating gives CASSPGLAGVDTGELFF.

V and J are TRBV28 and TRBJ1-3, with D perhaps matching TRBD1 (6 bases). The CDR3 has 17 amino acids. V lost 10 bases to trimming and J lost 0 bases, with 22 bases between them. Germline CDR1 reads MDHEN; CDR2 reads SYDVKM. The CDR3 DNA sequence: TGTGCCATACAAAGACCACAGGGATTGATCTCTGGAAACACCATATATTTT. Protein sequence: CAIQRPQGLISGNTIYF. Complete variable domain (other parts from reference TRBV28 and TRBJ1-3): DVKVTQSSRYLVKRTGEKVFLECVQDMDHENMFWYRQDPGLGLRLIYFSYDVKMKEKGDIPEGYSVSREKKERFSLILESASTNQTSMYLCAIQRPQGLISGNTIYFGEGSWLTVV.

This clone was detected only once. The chain carries TRBV11-3 and TRBJ2-1; 10 bases are a match to TRBD2. V gave up 6 bases and J gave up 6 bases; unmatched junction bases: 11. The CDR3 totals 16 residues. The germline CDR1 and CDR2 sequences are SGHNT and YENEEA. CDR3 coding DNA: TGTGCCAGCAGTTTAATACTAGCGGGATCATTCAATGAGCAGTTCTTC. It is translated as CASSLILAGSFNEQFF.

The J gene is TRBJ2-3, the V gene TRBV25-1, with 10 bases matching TRBD2. The V gene end was trimmed by 6 bases and the J gene end by 2 bases; junction bases not matched to a gene: 5. CDR3 length: 15 amino acids. Germline V CDR1 and CDR2: MGHDK, SYGVNS. The CDR3 bases are TGTGCCAGCAGAGTACTAGCGGGGTCCACAGATACGCAGTATTTT. Its translation is CASRVLAGSTDTQYF.

This clone was picked up one time. The gene calls are TRBV19 and TRBJ2-7; D is uncertain. The CDR3 consists of 16 residues. Between the trimmed V and J ends, which lost 1 base and 0 bases, there was a span of 13 bases. From germline, CDR1 is LNHDA and CDR2 SQIVND (reference sequence). Here the CDR3 DNA reads TGTGCCAGTAGTATAGGTGGGCTTTCCCTCTCCTACGAGCAGTACTTC. This translates into CASSIGGLSLSYEQYF.

This clone has only one observation. J is TRBJ2-3 and V is TRBV28; 8 bases agree with TRBD1. Germline V lookup: CDR1 MDHEN, CDR2 SYDVKM. Unmatched junction bases numbered 11, after V lost 4 bases and J lost 2 bases. This CDR3 has 17 amino acids. The CDR3 sequence is CASSSSSRGLFTDTQYF. The DNA for the CDR3 is TGTGCCAGCAGTTCCTCATCCAGGGGGCTCTTCACAGATACGCAGTATTTT. The full variable domain, with the rest looked up from reference TRBV28 and TRBJ2-3, is DVKVTQSSRYLVKRTGEKVFLECVQDMDHENMFWYRQDPGLGLRLIYFSYDVKMKEKGDIPEGYSVSREKKERFSLILESASTNQTSMYLCASSSSSRGLFTDTQYFGPGTRLTVL.

A remark on this clone: Other nucleotide sequences from this sample produce the same CDR3. The V and J genes are TRBV9 and TRBJ2-7; D is unresolved. The V end lost 2 bases, the J end lost 0 bases, and 9 bases lay between the germline ends. CDR1 SGDLS and CDR2 YYNGEE come from the germline V gene. The CDR3 is 14 residues long. CDR3 coding DNA: TGTGCCAGCAGCGTGGCTGACCCCTCCTACGAGCAGTACTTC. Encoded protein: CASSVADPSYEQYF.

The chain has TRBV7-3 and TRBJ2-1; D is perhaps TRBD2 (6 bases). The CDR3 is made up of 15 amino acids. The V end lost 5 bases, the J end lost 3 bases, and 14 bases lay between the germline ends. Per the germline V gene, CDR1 is SGHTA and CDR2 is FQGTGA. In nucleotides, the CDR3 is TGTGCCAGCAGCCCAGACTCCGGGGGCTACAATGAGCAGTTCTTC. Encoded protein: CASSPDSGGYNEQFF.

V usage is TRBV6-5 and J usage is TRBJ2-7; maybe TRBD2 (5 bases). V lost 6 bases and J lost 0, with 12 bases in between. The CDR3 length is 14 residues. Germline CDR1 MNHEY, CDR2 SVGAGI. The CDR3 region has the DNA TGTGCCAGCAGCCTAGCTTTTAGCTCCTACGAGCAGTACTTC. The encoded protein is CASSLAFSSYEQYF.

This chain joins TRBV7-2 and TRBJ2-3, with 8 bases matching TRBD1. Per the germline V gene, CDR1 is SGHTA and CDR2 is FQGNSA. The CDR3 is made up of 14 amino acids. Trimming took 8 bases from V and 3 from J; bases not matched to a gene: 7. In DNA, the CDR3 is TGTGCCAGCTCCCGGGACAGGTGGACAGATACGCAGTATTTT. It yields the protein CASSRDRWTDTQYF.

The V call is TRBV29-1, the J call TRBJ1-2; 9 bases map to TRBD1. CDR1 and CDR2 from the germline V gene are SQVTM and ANQGSEA. The CDR3 consists of 16 residues. Germline trimming cut 1 base from V and 5 bases from J; bases unmatched to any gene: 11. CDR3 region: CSVEAPKDRGGYGYTF. The CDR3 coding sequence is TGCAGCGTTGAAGCGCCTAAGGACAGGGGAGGATATGGCTACACCTTC.